These T cell receptor beta chains were read from a single sample in a study of CD8 T cells in Susac syndrome. MiXCR was run by TCRdb on the immunoSEQ multiplex PCR reads, yielding one entry per CDR3 protein. The sample has approximately 220,000 distinct CDR3 sequences, just under 95% seen once. Sequencing was done on a sample of CD4+ T cells from PBMCs. The receptors shown here come from a human donor with multiple sclerosis. Each CDR3 is given with its conserved first and last residue. The D gene is left open where the match is weak. Size values are once, few and many counts, or a class for expanded clones, and some rows have none.

j_call d_call clone_size v_call cdr3_nt cdr3_aa
TRBJ2-3 TRBD2 NA TRBV20-1 TGCAGTGCTCCCCTCGTGGGTCTAGCGGGGGTGGATACGCAGTATTTT CSAPLVGLAGVDTQYF
TRBJ1-4 NA NA TRBV3-1 TGTGCCAGCAGTACCAGGGGAGGCATGATTCGTGAAAAACTGTTTTTT CASSTRGGMIREKLFF
TRBJ1-2 NA NA TRBV6-1 TGTGCCAGCACTATAACAACAGGAAAGCCCTATGGCTACACCTTC CASTITTGKPYGYTF
TRBJ2-5 TRBD2 once TRBV30 TGTGCCTGGAGTGTACTTGGTAGCGGGGGGCTCTCACAGTACTTC CAWSVLGSGGLSQYF
TRBJ2-7 TRBD2 NA TRBV20-1 TGCAGTGGAAGAATGGCGGGGGGGCATTACGAGCAGTACTTC CSGRMAGGHYEQYF
TRBJ1-5 NA NA TRBV12-3/TRBV12-4 TGTGCCAGCAGTTGGGTGGGGGCAAATCAGCCCCAGCATTTT CASSWVGANQPQHF
TRBJ1-2 NA NA TRBV28 TGTGCCAGCAAGATTGACCCAGGCTATGGCTACACCTTC CASKIDPGYGYTF
TRBJ2-2 NA NA TRBV20-1 TGCAGTGCTCCTGACCCGGGGGGCGCCGGGGAGCTGTTTTTT CSAPDPGGAGELFF
TRBJ1-2 NA NA TRBV5-1 TGCGCCAGCAGCTTATCGGAGAACTATGGCTACACCTTC CASSLSENYGYTF
TRBJ1-1 NA NA TRBV20-1 TGCAGTGCTAGGGTCCCGGGAACTGAAGCTTTCTTT CSARVPGTEAFF
TRBJ1-2 TRBD1 NA TRBV3-1 TGTGCCAGCCGCGGAGACAGGGGGCGCGGCTATGGCTACACCTTC CASRGDRGRGYGYTF
TRBJ2-3 TRBD2 NA TRBV3-1 TGTGCCAGCAGGCAAGGTACGGGGGGGCGCTCAGATACGCAGTATTTT CASRQGTGGRSDTQYF
TRBJ1-2 NA NA TRBV20-1 TGCAGTGCTACGACAGACAACTATGGCTACACCTTC CSATTDNYGYTF
TRBJ1-1 NA NA TRBV3-1 TGTGCCAGCAGCGTCTCCGACAGGAACACTGAAGCTTTCTTT CASSVSDRNTEAFF
TRBJ1-2 NA NA TRBV12-3/TRBV12-4 TGTGCCAGCAGTTCCACGAACGGGGAGGGAGGCTACACCTTC CASSSTNGEGGYTF
TRBJ2-1 NA NA TRBV5-6 TGTGCCAGCAGCTTGGCTCGCTCCTACAATGAGCAGTTCTTC CASSLARSYNEQFF
TRBJ2-7 NA NA TRBV3-1 TGTGCCAGCAGCCAAGGACTAGGGGACATCTACGAGCAGTACTTC CASSQGLGDIYEQYF
TRBJ2-1 NA NA TRBV30 TGTGCCTGGAGCGCGGGGCAGATCAATGAGCAGTTCTTC CAWSAGQINEQFF
TRBJ2-5 NA NA TRBV5-1 TGCGCCAGCAGCTCTCCTCTGGGATCCGTGGAGACCCAGTACTTC CASSSPLGSVETQYF
TRBJ2-6 NA NA TRBV20-1 TGCAGTGCTCTCAATCCGATGGTTAACTCTGGGGCCAACGTCCTGACTTTC CSALNPMVNSGANVLTF
TRBJ1-6 NA once TRBV29-1 TGCAGCGGAGCCAGGGATCGAAATTCACCCCTCCACTTT CSGARDRNSPLHF
TRBJ2-3 NA NA TRBV19 TGTGCCAGTAGTCCCGCTCGGAAAATCACAGATACGCAGTATTTT CASSPARKITDTQYF